The 24 T cell receptor beta chains below come from one sample, sequenced in a study of blood T cell repertoires in COVID-19. Produced via immunoSEQ multiplex PCR; TCRdb's table is partial and in-frame only. This sample has 200,000 to 250,000 clones; around 90% occur once, and the top ten carry approximately 0.9%. The sample comprised PBMCs or T cells enriched from blood (not recorded which). All receptors come from a man aged 45-65 years who had been exposed to COVID-19.

The DNA for the CDR3 is TGTGCCAGCAGTCCACCCGGACTAGCGGGGGGGCGTTGGAATGAGCAGTTCTTC. Encoded protein: CASSPPGLAGGRWNEQFF. The genes are TRBV27 and TRBJ2-1; 15 positions agree with TRBD2. The germline V gene encodes CDR1 MNHEY and CDR2 SMNVEV (reference sequence). This CDR3 is built from 18 residues. The J segment lost 7 bases and the V segment lost 5 bases, leaving 12 bases of the junction unmatched.

The rearrangement uses TRBV20-1 and TRBJ2-2; 8 bases agree with TRBD2. The CDR3 sequence is 14 residues long. V was clipped by 3 bases and J by 5 bases; unmatched bases: 5. Per germline, CDR1 DFQATT and CDR2 SNEGSKA (reference sequence). For the CDR3, the DNA is TGCAGTGCTAGTTTTCGGGAGGGGACCGGGGAGCTGTTTTTT. Protein: CSASFREGTGELFF.

The V and J genes are TRBV19 and TRBJ1-3; TRBD1 is a possible D gene (6 bases). The germline V gene has CDR1 LNHDA and CDR2 SQIVND (reference sequence). The V end lost 5 bases, the J end lost 2 bases, and 16 bases lay between the germline ends. CDR3 length equals 16 residues. For the CDR3, the DNA is TGTGCCAGTAGTCGCAGGACAGTCGTAACTGGAAACACCATATATTTT. This translates into CASSRRTVVTGNTIYF.

J is TRBJ2-3 and V is TRBV5-1; 9 positions match TRBD2. This CDR3 has 21 residues. After removal of 0 bases from V and 0 bases from J, the junction contained 17 bases not matched to a gene. Germline V gene data show CDR1 as SGHRS and CDR2 as YFSETQ. The CDR3 bases are TGCGCCAGCAGCTTGGGTGGTTTTGAGACTAGCGGTATCCTAAGCACAGATACGCAGTATTTT. This encodes CASSLGGFETSGILSTDTQYF.

The chain links TRBV4-1 to TRBJ1-5, with TRBD1 matching over 8 bases. Unmatched junction bases numbered 4, after V lost 4 bases and J lost 2 bases. The CDR3 runs to 15 residues. Germline lookup yields CDR1 MGHRA and CDR2 YSYEKL. The CDR3 loop is CASSLMDRGNQPQHF. CDR3 coding DNA: TGCGCCAGCAGCCTCATGGACAGGGGCAATCAGCCCCAGCATTTT.

The chain is built from TRBV6-2 or TRBV6-3 and TRBJ1-1; a weak D match, TRBD1 (5 bases). The CDR3 totals 15 residues. Germline loops: CDR1 MNHEY, CDR2 SVGEGT. V was trimmed by 6 bases and J by 1 base, leaving 15 bases between them. Here the CDR3 reads CASSPRGTGNTEAFF. For the CDR3, the DNA is TGTGCCAGCAGCCCTAGGGGTACAGGGAACACTGAAGCTTTCTTT.

J is TRBJ1-6 and V is TRBV5-4; 9 nucleotides line up with TRBD1. Per germline, CDR1 SGHNT and CDR2 YYREEE (reference sequence). V was clipped by 3 bases and J by 8 bases; unmatched bases: 3. The CDR3 covers 14 residues. CDR3: CASSSDRGYSPLHF. Written as DNA, the CDR3 is TGTGCCAGCAGCTCGGACAGGGGATATTCACCCCTCCACTTT.

The V and J genes are TRBV11-3 and TRBJ2-3; D is ambiguous. Trimming pared 5 bases from V and 3 bases from J, leaving 6 bases between. Per germline, CDR1 SGHNT and CDR2 YENEEA. This CDR3 is 12 amino acids long. CDR3 nucleotides: TGTGCCAGCAGCCGAACAACAGATACGCAGTATTTT. It encodes CASSRTTDTQYF.

The gene calls are TRBV7-9 and TRBJ2-2; 9 nucleotides line up with TRBD2. With 8 bases clipped from V and 5 bases from J, the junction kept 9 bases outside the gene matches. Germline V gene data show CDR1 as SEHNR and CDR2 as FQNEAQ (reference sequence). The CDR3 runs 15 residues. The CDR3 spells CASGVAGVGTGELFF. CDR3 bases: TGTGCCAGCGGGGTAGCGGGAGTTGGTACCGGGGAGCTGTTTTTT.

This clone is a singleton in its sample. CDR3 bases: TGTGCCAGCAGCCTGGGACTAGCGGGAGGGTTACGGAGGTCCTACGAGCAGTACGTC. Translated: CASSLGLAGGLRRSYEQYV. The V and J genes are TRBV5-6 and TRBJ2-7; 16 positions agree with TRBD2. The J segment lost 1 base and the V segment lost 4 bases, leaving 11 bases of the junction unmatched. The CDR3 is 19 residues long. Germline CDR1 SGHDT, CDR2 YYEEEE.

This chain uses TRBV12-5 with TRBJ1-1; TRBD1 matches at 10 bases. The V segment lost 6 bases and the J segment 0 bases; nucleotides outside the gene matches: 7. Per germline, CDR1 LGHNT and CDR2 FRNRAP. The CDR3 is 16 residues long. The CDR3 loop reads CASGSTGGSVNTEAFF. The CDR3 nucleotides read TGTGCTAGTGGATCGACAGGGGGCTCGGTGAACACTGAAGCTTTCTTT.

This chain joins TRBV20-1 and TRBJ2-7; a weak D match, TRBD2 (6 bases). The CDR3 loop spans 11 amino acids. Trimming pared 6 bases from V and 7 bases from J, leaving 13 bases between. CDR1 is DFQATT, CDR2 SNEGSKA, per germline (reference sequence). The DNA of the CDR3 is TGCAGTGCAGAGCGGGCTGGGGAGCAGTACGTC. As protein: CSAERAGEQYV.

The CDR3 sequence: CASGPRGLKNTGELFF. In nucleotides, the CDR3 is TGTGCCAGCGGGCCCAGGGGGTTGAAGAACACCGGGGAGCTGTTTTTT. J is TRBJ2-2 and V is TRBV11-3; 7 bases match TRBD1. V lost 8 bases and J lost 1; bases outside the gene matches: 10. The CDR3 runs to 16 residues. Germline assignment: CDR1 SGHNT and CDR2 YENEEA.

The chain is built from TRBV19 and TRBJ2-2, with D possibly TRBD2 on 7 matching bases. V lost 1 base to trimming and J lost 3 bases, with 12 bases between them. Germline CDR1 LNHDA, CDR2 SQIVND (reference sequence). This CDR3 has 16 amino acids. The CDR3 DNA sequence: TGTGCCAGTAGTATAGGTTGGGGGGGCCACACCGGGGAGCTGTTTTTT. Translated: CASSIGWGGHTGELFF.

V usage is TRBV4-1 and J usage is TRBJ2-5; a weak D match, TRBD1 (7 bases). This CDR3 has 16 residues. V lost 4 bases and J 2 bases, leaving 17 bases between the germline ends. Germline assignment: CDR1 MGHRA and CDR2 YSYEKL. The CDR3 DNA sequence: TGCGCCAGCAGCCTCAAGGGAGGCAGGGGGCAAGAGACCCAGTACTTC. Translating it yields CASSLKGGRGQETQYF.

The V and J genes are TRBV15 and TRBJ2-2; 12 nucleotides align to TRBD2. CDR1 is LNHNV, CDR2 YYDKDF, per germline (reference sequence). The CDR3 length is 21 residues. V dropped 0 bases and J dropped 0; count of bases not matched to a gene: 11. The CDR3 DNA reads as TGTGCCACCAGCAGAGATCAACGTAGGCTAGCGGGAGGGCCGAACACCGGGGAGCTGTTTTTT. Amino acid sequence: CATSRDQRRLAGGPNTGELFF.

The chain carries TRBV19 and TRBJ1-5, with D uncertain. Trimming pared 3 bases from V and 7 bases from J, leaving 7 bases between. Germline loops: CDR1 LNHDA, CDR2 SQIVND (reference sequence). The CDR3 length is 12 residues. The CDR3 DNA is TGTGCCAGTAGTATCGGGTTCCAGCCCCAGCATTTT. This codes for CASSIGFQPQHF.

A note on this clone: One end of the junction varies from germline; a read error may be responsible. The chain is built from TRBV2 and TRBJ2-5, with D possibly TRBD2 on 6 matching bases. This CDR3 is 12 amino acids long. Germline CDR1 reads SNHLY; CDR2 reads FYNNEI. In DNA, the CDR3 is TGTGCCGGAGGGTCTAATGGGGACCAATTTAACTTC. This translates into CAGGSNGDQFNF.

The V call is TRBV5-4, the J call TRBJ1-4, with D possibly TRBD1 on 6 matching bases. Trimming shortened V by 5 bases and J by 0 bases, and 14 bases separated the two germline ends. Per germline, CDR1 SGHNT and CDR2 YYREEE (reference sequence). CDR3 length equals 16 residues. The CDR3, as DNA: TGTGCCAGCAGTACTGGGACAATTGCAACTAATGAAAAACTGTTTTTT. The encoded protein is CASSTGTIATNEKLFF. The entire variable domain, with the rest obtained from reference TRBV5-4 and TRBJ1-4, is as follows: ETGVTQSPTHLIKTRGQQVTLRCSSQSGHNTVSWYQQALGQGPQFIFQYYREEENGRGNFPPRFSGLQFPNYSSELNVNALELDDSALYLCASSTGTIATNEKLFFGSGTQLSVL.

This clone showed up just a few times. V is TRBV5-1 and J is TRBJ2-3; D is undetermined. Germline loops: CDR1 SGHRS, CDR2 YFSETQ. This CDR3 spans 18 amino acids. V shed 3 bases and J shed 0 bases, with 20 bases lying between them. CDR3 nucleotides: TGCGCCAGCAGCTCAAACCCTCCAGGTTTGTTAAGCACAGATACGCAGTATTTT. Protein: CASSSNPPGLLSTDTQYF.

DNA of the CDR3: TGTGCCAGCAGCCTACAGGGAGTCGTGGGTAATTCACCCCTCCACTTT. It specifies CASSLQGVVGNSPLHF. The chain is built from TRBV27 and TRBJ1-6; TRBD1 is a possible D gene (6 bases). Germline V CDR1 and CDR2: MNHEY, SMNVEV (reference sequence). CDR3 size: 16 residues. V gave up 6 bases and J gave up 6 bases, with 18 bases separating them.

This chain uses TRBV4-1 with TRBJ2-1, with 13 bases aligning to TRBD2. From germline, CDR1 is MGHRA and CDR2 YSYEKL. CDR3 size: 15 residues. V shed 1 base, J shed 8 bases, and the junction held 2 bases outside the gene matches. CDR3 residues: CASSQAGLAGDEQFF. The CDR3 DNA reads as TGCGCCAGCAGCCAAGCTGGACTAGCGGGAGATGAGCAGTTCTTC.

The V gene is TRBV6-5, the J gene TRBJ1-5; TRBD1 is a possible D gene (5 bases). The germline gives CDR1 MNHEY, CDR2 SVGAGI. Trimming stripped 0 bases from V and 4 bases from J, with 7 bases between. The CDR3 extends over 14 amino acids. Here the CDR3 reads CASSYSAGNQPQHF. The CDR3 DNA sequence: TGTGCCAGCAGTTACTCGGCAGGGAATCAGCCCCAGCATTTT.

Only a few counts were recorded for this clone. The genes are TRBV9 and TRBJ1-2, with D unclear. V was pared by 2 bases and J by 3 bases, with 11 bases between. The CDR3 sequence is 14 residues long. Germline V gene lookup returns CDR1 SGDLS and CDR2 YYNGEE. The DNA of the CDR3 is TGTGCCAGCAGCGTTAGAGGTCCGTACTATGGCTACACCTTC. Amino acid sequence: CASSVRGPYYGYTF.